Listed below are T cell receptor beta chains from one sample, sequenced in a study of control samples from healthy donors and cancer patients. Assay used: immunoSEQ multiplex PCR; TCRdb lists only in-frame clones, some missing. The table shows tens of thousands of clones, with 84% occurring only once. The specimen was PBMCs. The receptors derive from a man aged 65-85 years with lung cancer. Each CDR3 is given with its conserved first and last residue. Fields, in order: clone size, D gene, J gene, V gene, CDR3 DNA, CDR3 protein. A D gene is named only where the DNA matches it firmly. Clone size is stated in some rows and not others, as once, few, many or a class when expanded.

-	TRBD2	TRBJ2-7	TRBV19	TGTGCCAGTAGTATAGCGGGGGGAAAAGGCTCCTACGAGCAGTACTTC	CASSIAGGKGSYEQYF
-	-	TRBJ1-3	TRBV29-1	TGCAGCGTCACGACAGGACTCTCTGGAAACACCATATATTTT	CSVTTGLSGNTIYF
-	-	TRBJ1-2	TRBV30	TGTGCCTGGAGTACGCCCGGGACATCCTCCAACTATGGCTACACCTTC	CAWSTPGTSSNYGYTF
-	-	TRBJ2-6	TRBV9	TGTGCCAGCAGCCGCTCTGGGGCCAACGTCCTGACTTTC	CASSRSGANVLTF
-	-	TRBJ2-7	TRBV11-1	TGTGCCAGCAGCCTAGTGACTAGTATAGGCTACGAGCAGTACTTC	CASSLVTSIGYEQYF
-	-	TRBJ2-1	TRBV27	TGTGCCAGCAGGTTCCTCGCAGGGGCCTACAATGAGCAGTTCTTC	CASRFLAGAYNEQFF
-	-	TRBJ2-7	TRBV5-5	TGTGCCAGCAGCTGGCGGCAGGGGTACGAGCAGTACTTC	CASSWRQGYEQYF
-	-	TRBJ2-2	TRBV20-1	TGCAGTGCGAGCAGGACCGGGGAGCTGTTTTTT	CSASRTGELFF
-	-	TRBJ1-1	TRBV5-1	TGCGCCAGCAGCCGGAGGGCGGCGATGAACACTGAAGCTTTCTTT	CASSRRAAMNTEAFF
-	-	TRBJ1-1	TRBV9	TGTGCCAGCAGCGGGACGACAGGGAACACTGAAGCTTTCTTT	CASSGTTGNTEAFF
-	-	TRBJ1-1	TRBV19	TGTGCCAGTGCTCAGGACACTGAAGCTTTCTTT	CASAQDTEAFF
-	-	TRBJ1-1	TRBV6-5	TGTGCCAGCAGTTACTTGCTGGGCACTGAAGCTTTCTTT	CASSYLLGTEAFF
-	-	TRBJ2-3	TRBV11-2	TGTGCCAGCAGCTTTGGGGGGGCTCCTAGCACAGATACGCAGTATTTT	CASSFGGAPSTDTQYF
-	TRBD1	TRBJ2-7	TRBV10-1	TGCGCCAGCAGTGATAGAGGGACAGCCTACGAGCAGTACTTC	CASSDRGTAYEQYF
once	-	TRBJ2-3	TRBV19	TGTGCCAGTAGTATCGCCGGTGGAGATACGCAGTATTTT	CASSIAGGDTQYF
-	-	TRBJ2-1	TRBV6-5	TGTGCCAGCACTCAACAGCCCTCCTACAATGAGCAGTTCTTC	CASTQQPSYNEQFF
-	-	TRBJ2-1	TRBV7-9	TGTGCCAGCAGCTTACTTAGCACCTTGAATGAGCAGTTCTTC	CASSLLSTLNEQFF
-	TRBD1	TRBJ1-4	TRBV18	TGTGCCAGCTCACCCGGGGGGGACAGAATACGAGAAAAACTGTTTTTT	CASSPGGDRIREKLFF
-	-	TRBJ1-1	TRBV11-2	TGTGCCAGCAGCTTGCCCACAGGGTCCACTGAAGCTTTCTTT	CASSLPTGSTEAFF
-	TRBD1	TRBJ1-2	TRBV27	TGTGCCAGCAGTCATAGACAGGGTCTATCGAATGGCTACACCTTC	CASSHRQGLSNGYTF
-	TRBD1	TRBJ2-4	TRBV28	TGTGCCACCGATAGGGACAGGGGAAACATTCAGTACTTC	CATDRDRGNIQYF
-	TRBD1	TRBJ2-5	TRBV9	TGTGCCAGCAGCGTGGACAGGCTCCAAGAGACCCAGTACTTC	CASSVDRLQETQYF
-	-	TRBJ2-1	TRBV7-9	TGTGCCAGCAGCTTAGTAGAGGGGAGTGAGCAGTTCTTC	CASSLVEGSEQFF
-	-	TRBJ2-7	TRBV5-5	TGTGCCAGCAGCTTGGATCTGCTGATACGGGAGCAGTACTTC	CASSLDLLIREQYF
-	-	TRBJ1-5	TRBV10-3	TGTGCCATCGGGGGCACCGTGGATGGGACCCAGCATTTT	CAIGGTVDGTQHF
-	TRBD2	TRBJ2-3	TRBV7-3	TGTGCCAGCAGCCCCCAGTTAGCGGGGGGGCCAGATACGCAGTATTTT	CASSPQLAGGPDTQYF
-	-	TRBJ1-4	TRBV4-2	TGTGCCAGCAGCACCCGACAGGTGAATGAAAAACTGTTTTTT	CASSTRQVNEKLFF
-	-	TRBJ1-5	TRBV6-1	TGTGCCAGCAGTGAAGCCAGAGGGTATCAGCCCCAGCATTTT	CASSEARGYQPQHF
-	TRBD1	TRBJ1-1	TRBV9	TGTGCCAGCAGCAGACAGGGAGGGAGCACTGAAGCTTTCTTT	CASSRQGGSTEAFF
-	-	TRBJ1-4	TRBV4-1	TGCGCCAGCAGCGCCAACCGGGCCTGGAATGAAAAACTGTTTTTT	CASSANRAWNEKLFF
-	-	TRBJ2-3	TRBV19	TGTGCCAGTAGGGGCGGGACGGCCAGCACAGATACGCAGTATTTT	CASRGGTASTDTQYF
-	TRBD1	TRBJ1-5	TRBV24-1	TGTGCCACCAGTGAGGGACAGGGACCCAATCAGCCCCAGCATTTT	CATSEGQGPNQPQHF
-	-	TRBJ1-1	TRBV12-3/TRBV12-4	TGTGCCAGCGTAAAAGGTAACACAGCTTTCTTT	CASVKGNTAFF
-	-	TRBJ2-2	TRBV9	TGTGCCAGCAGCATATACAGGGCTGGAACAGCGAACACCGGGGAGCTGTTTTTT	CASSIYRAGTANTGELFF
-	-	TRBJ2-7	TRBV11-2	TGTGCCAGCAGCTTAGCTTCACTCACGGCCGTCAGAGACGAGCAGTACTTC	CASSLASLTAVRDEQYF
few	-	TRBJ2-4	TRBV5-1	TGCGCCAGCAGCTTGGAGGGGGTTCCCATTCAGTACTTC	CASSLEGVPIQYF
-	-	TRBJ2-1	TRBV6-1	TGTGCCAGCAGTGAGGAAGGGTATGAGCAGTTCTTC	CASSEEGYEQFF
-	-	TRBJ1-5	TRBV12-5	TGTGCTTCCCTCCCGGGACGTGGCAATCAGCCCCAGCATTTT	CASLPGRGNQPQHF
-	-	TRBJ1-2	TRBV19	TGTGCCAGTAGTATCTGGGGGTATGGCTACACCTTC	CASSIWGYGYTF
-	-	TRBJ1-2	TRBV30	TGTGCCTGGAGTCTTTCGATCGGAGGCTACACCTTC	CAWSLSIGGYTF
-	TRBD1	TRBJ2-2	TRBV5-1	TGCGCCAGCCAGCTTGTACTACAGGGGACCGGGGAGCTGTTTTTT	CASQLVLQGTGELFF
-	TRBD2	TRBJ2-3	TRBV7-3	TGTGCCAGCAGACCCGCGGGGGGGCGGTTTCCAGATACGCAGTATTTT	CASRPAGGRFPDTQYF
-	TRBD1	TRBJ2-7	TRBV5-6	TGTGCCAGCAGCTGGGGGGACAGGCGCCTACGAGAGCAGTACTTC	CASSWGDRRLREQYF
-	TRBD1	TRBJ1-2	TRBV27	TGTGCCAGCAGCAGCCGGGACAGAGGATATGGCTACACCTTC	CASSSRDRGYGYTF
-	-	TRBJ2-7	TRBV19	TGTGCCAGTAGTATAAGGAGGGGCGAGCAGTACTTC	CASSIRRGEQYF
-	TRBD1	TRBJ2-7	TRBV4-3	TGCGCCAGCAGCCAAGACCAGGGGGAATTTTACGAGCAGTACTTC	CASSQDQGEFYEQYF
-	-	TRBJ1-1	TRBV19	TGTGCCAGTAGTATGGTCAGGGGCAGGGCTGAAGCTTTCTTT	CASSMVRGRAEAFF
-	TRBD1	TRBJ1-3	TRBV5-8	TGTGCCAGCAGCCAAGGACAGGTCGGAAACACCATATATTTT	CASSQGQVGNTIYF
once	-	TRBJ1-3	TRBV9	TGTGCCAGCAGCTTAACAACAGCCGTCTCTGGAAACACCATATATTTT	CASSLTTAVSGNTIYF
-	TRBD2	TRBJ2-7	TRBV7-6	TGTGCCAGCAGCTTAGGGGCTAGCGGGGGGGCCGACGAGCAGTACTTC	CASSLGASGGADEQYF
-	TRBD1	TRBJ2-2	TRBV9	TGTGCCAGCACCCGTACAGGACAGGGGAACACCGGGGAGCTGTTTTTT	CASTRTGQGNTGELFF
-	TRBD1	TRBJ1-5	TRBV28	TGTGCCAGCAGTCGACAGGGGGATATTGGGCCCCAGCATTTT	CASSRQGDIGPQHF
-	-	TRBJ2-1	TRBV2	TGTGCCAGCAGTGAAAAGACAGTATACAATGAGCAGTTCTTC	CASSEKTVYNEQFF
-	TRBD2	TRBJ2-5	TRBV30	TGTGCCTGGAGTGTTTGGGGGGGGCAAGAGACCCAGTACTTC	CAWSVWGGQETQYF
-	TRBD2	TRBJ2-3	TRBV7-6	TGTGCCAGCAGCCATGGACTAGCGGGGACGAATACGCAGTATTTT	CASSHGLAGTNTQYF
many	-	TRBJ1-2	TRBV6-5	TGTGCCAGCACCTCACCCCATCAGGGTGTACATGGCTACACCTTC	CASTSPHQGVHGYTF
-	TRBD2	TRBJ2-1	TRBV9	TGTGCCAGCAGCGTAGTGTGGTTCCTAGCGGGGGGGCAGAATGAGCAGTTCTTC	CASSVVWFLAGGQNEQFF
-	-	TRBJ2-3	TRBV12-3/TRBV12-4	TGTGCCAGCAGTTTTATTGATACGCAGTATTTT	CASSFIDTQYF
-	TRBD2	TRBJ2-2	TRBV7-8	TGTGCCAGCAGCTTAGTCCAAGGACTAGCGGGGGGGCGACGGACCGGGGAGCTGTTTTTT	CASSLVQGLAGGRRTGELFF